The 28 T cell receptor beta chains given below trace back to one sample, sequenced in a study of technical replicates of blood from several donors. Some clones are missing from TCRdb's copy, which holds only in-frame ones; the method was immunoSEQ multiplex PCR. The table has some 84,000 clones, around 90% seen once. The sample taken for sequencing was T cells isolated from PBMCs. Receptors originate from a human donor in good health.

The chain couples TRBV28 to TRBJ2-5, with 8 bases identical to TRBD1. This CDR3 is built from 15 residues. With 6 bases clipped from V and 1 base from J, the junction kept 7 bases outside the gene matches. Germline values: CDR1 MDHEN, CDR2 SYDVKM. CDR3 sequence: CASSGQGLAQETQYF. DNA of the CDR3: TGTGCCAGCAGCGGACAGGGTCTTGCCCAAGAGACCCAGTACTTC. Together with reference TRBV28 and TRBJ2-5, the CDR3 gives the full variable domain: DVKVTQSSRYLVKRTGEKVFLECVQDMDHENMFWYRQDPGLGLRLIYFSYDVKMKEKGDIPEGYSVSREKKERFSLILESASTNQTSMYLCASSGQGLAQETQYFGPGTRLLVL.

This clone appeared once. The chain combines TRBV5-1 with TRBJ2-5, with 9 bases identical to TRBD2. CDR1 and CDR2 (germline): SGHRS, YFSETQ. V was pared by 1 base and J by 7 bases, with 8 bases of the junction left unmatched. The CDR3 totals 15 residues. CDR3 bases: TGCGCCAGCAGCTTGAGGGTAGCGGGAGCGGGGACCCAGTACTTC. Its protein product is CASSLRVAGAGTQYF.

This chain joins TRBV29-1 and TRBJ2-7; a possible D gene is TRBD1 (6 bases). Germline CDR1 and CDR2: SQVTM and ANQGSEA. The ends were cut back, 4 bases at V and 1 base at J, with 8 bases in the middle. The CDR3 runs to 12 residues. In DNA form, the CDR3 reads TGCAGCGTTGGACAGGCGTCCTACGAGCAGTACTTC. Protein: CSVGQASYEQYF.

The V call is TRBV7-9, the J call TRBJ2-1, with D tentatively TRBD2 (6 bases). The germline V gene encodes CDR1 SEHNR and CDR2 FQNEAQ (reference sequence). Trimming left V 6 bases short and J 5 bases short, with 14 bases between. This CDR3 comprises 14 residues. CDR3 residues: CASRWEARHNEQFF. In DNA form, the CDR3 reads TGTGCCAGCAGGTGGGAGGCGCGGCACAATGAGCAGTTCTTC.

The gene calls are TRBV9 and TRBJ2-3, with TRBD1 identical over 7 bases. V gave up 5 bases and J gave up 2 bases; unmatched junction bases: 11. Per germline, CDR1 SGDLS and CDR2 YYNGEE. The CDR3 is made up of 16 amino acids. For the CDR3, the DNA is TGTGCCAGCAGTCATACCGACAGGGCCTACACAGATACGCAGTATTTT. Its translation is CASSHTDRAYTDTQYF.

The CDR3 is CASSFWAGVEEQFF. The DNA for the CDR3 is TGTGCCAGCAGTTTCTGGGCAGGGGTTGAAGAGCAGTTCTTC. The chain uses TRBV27 and TRBJ2-1, with D tentatively TRBD1 (6 bases). V was cut by 3 bases and J by 10 bases, with 16 bases left in between. Germline-derived CDR1 and CDR2 are MNHEY and SMNVEV (reference sequence). The CDR3 has 14 amino acids.

The chain couples TRBV4-2 to TRBJ2-7, with 10 bases matching TRBD2. This CDR3 spans 17 amino acids. Germline CDR1 is LGHNA and CDR2 is YNFKEQ. J gave up 5 bases and V 0 bases, and 10 bases lay outside the gene matches. CDR3 residues: CASSQDLPSGSPHEQYF. CDR3 coding DNA: TGTGCCAGCAGCCAAGACCTTCCTAGCGGGAGCCCCCACGAGCAGTACTTC.

The J gene is TRBJ2-2, the V gene TRBV9; D is unresolved. Germline-derived CDR1 and CDR2 are SGDLS and YYNGEE. The V gene lost 0 bases and the J gene lost 6 bases, with 9 bases spanning the gap. This CDR3 region has 14 residues. CDR3 amino acids: CASSVARGSGELFF. The CDR3 bases are TGTGCCAGCAGCGTAGCTCGAGGCTCCGGGGAGCTGTTTTTT.

The rearrangement uses TRBV19 and TRBJ2-2; 8 bases agree with TRBD2. The germline gives CDR1 LNHDA, CDR2 SQIVND (reference sequence). CDR3 length: 14 amino acids. V lost 7 bases and J lost 3; bases outside the gene matches: 4. CDR3 nucleotides: TGTGCCAGTATGGCGGGAGGAGACACCGGGGAGCTGTTTTTT. Encoded protein: CASMAGGDTGELFF.

CDR3 amino acids: CASSSMEDRGPYNEQFF. The CDR3 nucleotides read TGTGCCAGCAGCTCAATGGAAGACAGGGGACCCTACAATGAGCAGTTCTTC. This chain connects TRBV5-6 to TRBJ2-1; TRBD1 matches at 8 bases. The J segment lost 2 bases and the V segment lost 3 bases, leaving 10 bases of the junction unmatched. The CDR3 is 17 amino acids. Germline CDR1 reads SGHDT; CDR2 reads YYEEEE.

The chain links TRBV11-3 to TRBJ2-2; D possibly corresponds to TRBD2 (5 bases). The CDR3 loop spans 16 amino acids. CDR1 is SGHNT, CDR2 YENEEA, per germline. V gave up 1 base and J gave up 5 bases, with 14 bases separating them. The CDR3 reads CASSLGGPGETGELFF. The CDR3 DNA reads as TGTGCCAGCAGCTTAGGTGGGCCTGGGGAGACCGGGGAGCTGTTTTTT.

The rearrangement uses TRBV20-1 and TRBJ1-1; D remains ambiguous. The V gene's germline CDR1 is DFQATT and CDR2 SNEGSKA (reference sequence). The germline V and J ends were trimmed by 2 bases and 4 bases, with 5 bases remaining between them. This CDR3 spans 11 amino acids. Here the CDR3 reads CSARRLTEAFF. CDR3 in DNA: TGCAGTGCTAGACGACTCACTGAAGCTTTCTTT.

This clone is a singleton in its sample. This chain links TRBV9 with TRBJ2-7; D unresolved. This CDR3 is 15 amino acids long. Germline V lookup: CDR1 SGDLS, CDR2 YYNGEE. Trimming took off 0 bases at V and 0 bases at J, with 10 bases between the two ends. CDR3 loop: CASSVEEYYSYEQYF. For the CDR3, the DNA is TGTGCCAGCAGCGTAGAGGAGTACTACTCCTACGAGCAGTACTTC.

The chain has TRBV7-2 and TRBJ2-3; D may be TRBD2 (6 bases). The CDR3 spans 16 residues. The ends were cut back, 5 bases at V and 2 bases at J, with 17 bases in the middle. Germline V gene data show CDR1 as SGHTA and CDR2 as FQGNSA. CDR3 protein: CASSTRPSATTDTQYF. The DNA for the CDR3 is TGTGCCAGCAGCACCCGTCCTAGCGCGACCACAGATACGCAGTATTTT.

J is TRBJ2-5 and V is TRBV6-1; D is unresolved. CDR1 and CDR2 (germline): MNHNS, SASEGT. CDR3 length: 13 amino acids. V was pared by 8 bases and J by 1 base, with 11 bases between. The CDR3 DNA reads TGTGCCAGCGGCGGCCAACTCCAAGAGACCCAGTACTTC. Its translation is CASGGQLQETQYF.

The rearrangement uses TRBV5-1 and TRBJ2-2; D gene uncertain. Trimming left V 2 bases short and J 0 bases short, with 8 bases between. CDR1 and CDR2 (germline): SGHRS, YFSETQ. The CDR3 length is 15 residues. The DNA for the CDR3 is TGCGCCAGCAGCTTCTTCGGTACGAACACCGGGGAGCTGTTTTTT. This codes for CASSFFGTNTGELFF.

The V gene is TRBV6-1, the J gene TRBJ2-7, with D unresolved. V was clipped by 3 bases and J by 0 bases, with 12 bases between them. The CDR3 totals 15 residues. Germline V gene data show CDR1 as MNHNS and CDR2 as SASEGT. CDR3 DNA sequence: TGTGCCAGCAGTGAGGAACAGTCAAGCTCCTACGAGCAGTACTTC. Translated, it gives CASSEEQSSSYEQYF.

This rearrangement joins TRBV5-8 to TRBJ1-3; 8 positions agree with TRBD1. The CDR3 is made up of 16 amino acids. CDR1 is SGHTS and CDR2 is YDEGEE in the germline V gene. V lost 3 bases to trimming and J lost 2 bases; unmatched junction nucleotides: 7. CDR3 loop: CASSSPLTGAGNTIYF. CDR3 in DNA: TGTGCCAGCAGCTCTCCTTTGACAGGGGCTGGAAACACCATATATTTT.

J is TRBJ1-1 and V is TRBV10-2, with a weak D call TRBD1 (6 bases). CDR1 and CDR2 from the germline V gene are WSHSY and SAAADI. Trimming cost V 5 bases and J 3 bases, with 16 bases left between them. The CDR3 sequence is 15 residues long. This CDR3 reads CASSWPTGPDTEAFF. The CDR3 DNA reads as TGCGCCAGCAGTTGGCCTACAGGGCCGGACACTGAAGCTTTCTTT.

This chain uses TRBV5-1 with TRBJ2-3; 7 bases map to TRBD1. Germline CDR1 SGHRS, CDR2 YFSETQ. The CDR3 totals 14 residues. J gave up 5 bases and V 2 bases, and 5 bases lay outside the gene matches. CDR3 sequence: CASSFKGAEDTQYF. The CDR3 DNA reads as TGCGCCAGCAGCTTTAAGGGGGCTGAAGATACGCAGTATTTT. The full variable domain, its missing parts supplied by reference TRBV5-1 and TRBJ2-3, is KAGVTQTPRYLIKTRGQQVTLSCSPISGHRSVSWYQQTPGQGLQFLFEYFSETQRNKGNFPGRFSGRQFSNSRSEMNVSTLELGDSALYLCASSFKGAEDTQYFGPGTRLTVL.

V is TRBV18 and J is TRBJ2-5; D unresolved. Trimming pared 3 bases from V and 3 bases from J, leaving 8 bases between. In germline, CDR1 is KGHSH, CDR2 LQKENI. The CDR3 totals 13 residues. The CDR3: CASSPLVEETQYF. The CDR3 nucleotides read TGTGCCAGCTCACCTTTAGTGGAAGAGACCCAGTACTTC.

The chain joins TRBV6-6 to TRBJ1-5; 12 bases fit TRBD1. Germline trimming cut 7 bases from V and 0 bases from J; bases unmatched to any gene: 4. Germline V gene data show CDR1 as MNHNY and CDR2 as SVGAGI (reference sequence). The CDR3 contains 16 residues. In DNA form, the CDR3 reads TGTGCCAGCACGTGGGACAGGGGGCCTAGCAATCAGCCCCAGCATTTT. Its protein is CASTWDRGPSNQPQHF.

This chain joins TRBV6-5 and TRBJ2-1; TRBD1 aligns across 10 bases. This CDR3 is 14 amino acids long. With V trimmed by 4 bases and J by 7 bases, 4 bases remained unmatched. The V gene's germline CDR1 is MNHEY and CDR2 SVGAGI. This chain's CDR3 is CASSLGDRGNEQFF. DNA for the CDR3: TGTGCCAGCAGTTTGGGGGACAGGGGAAATGAGCAGTTCTTC.

The V call is TRBV11-3, the J call TRBJ2-7; D not resolved. Germline V lookup: CDR1 SGHNT, CDR2 YENEEA. The CDR3 is made up of 13 amino acids. V was shortened by 1 base and J by 3 bases, with 7 bases between the two germline ends. The CDR3 region is CASSLAPYYEQYF. In DNA, the CDR3 is TGTGCCAGCAGCTTAGCCCCCTACTACGAGCAGTACTTC.

This sequence joins TRBV5-5 and TRBJ1-1; no reliable D call. The V and J ends lost 2 bases and 0 bases respectively, with 14 bases between them. Germline V gene data show CDR1 as SGHKS and CDR2 as YYEKEE (reference sequence). This CDR3 is 16 amino acids long. The CDR3 coding sequence is TGTGCCAGCAGCTTAGTTCCCGTCAGATTGAACACTGAAGCTTTCTTT. It yields the protein CASSLVPVRLNTEAFF.

The genes are TRBV4-3 and TRBJ1-2; D remains unclear. Germline values: CDR1 LGHNA, CDR2 YSLEER. The ends were cut back, 1 base at V and 2 bases at J, with 11 bases in the middle. The CDR3 totals 15 residues. CDR3 in amino acids: CASSQGGGLNYGYTF. In DNA form, the CDR3 reads TGCGCCAGCAGCCAAGGAGGAGGACTGAACTATGGCTACACCTTC.

This clone was found once. The J gene is TRBJ2-1, the V gene TRBV5-1, with D maybe TRBD2 (5 bases). This CDR3 has 14 amino acids. Trimming stripped 6 bases from V and 0 bases from J, with 10 bases between. Germline V CDR1 and CDR2: SGHRS, YFSETQ. CDR3 loop: CASTPGSSYNEQFF. CDR3 nucleotide sequence: TGCGCCAGCACACCGGGGAGCTCCTACAATGAGCAGTTCTTC.

This chain uses TRBV19 with TRBJ1-1; perhaps TRBD1 as D (6 bases). Deletions cut 5 bases from V and 1 base from J, with 11 bases between. In germline, CDR1 is LNHDA, CDR2 SQIVND (reference sequence). This CDR3 comprises 14 residues. CDR3 protein: CASSYRVPNTEAFF. CDR3 sequence (DNA): TGTGCCAGTAGTTACAGGGTTCCGAACACTGAAGCTTTCTTT.